This is a list of T cell receptor beta chains from one sample in a study of T cell repertoires in cytomegalovirus infection. In TCRdb, the reads were re-called with MiXCR into one record per CDR3 protein. The sample lists hundreds of thousands of distinct CDR3 sequences; over 9% were seen once. The specimen sequenced was PBMCs. Receptors were obtained from a human donor in good health (CMV status not recorded). Some clones in this sample may be carry-over from other donors' samples. Both conserved end residues are part of each CDR3. A D gene is named only where the DNA matches it firmly. Expanded clones are given a class, and other clones once, few, many or no size at all.

J gene | clone size | V gene | D gene | CDR3 protein | CDR3 DNA
TRBJ2-7 | many | TRBV7-2 | NA | CASSLERGSYEQYF | TGTGCCAGCAGCTTAGAAAGGGGCTCCTACGAGCAGTACTTC
TRBJ2-7 | few | TRBV29-1 | TRBD2 | CSVRGRWTYEQYF | TGCAGCGTCCGCGGGAGGTGGACCTACGAGCAGTACTTC
TRBJ2-7 | few | TRBV9 | NA | CASSVGDGGTKEQYF | TGTGCCAGCAGCGTAGGGGACGGTGGAACTAAGGAGCAGTACTTC
TRBJ1-1 | NA | TRBV28 | NA | CASSLGLGATEAFF | TGTGCCAGCAGTTTAGGTCTAGGGGCTACTGAAGCTTTCTTT
TRBJ2-3 | many | TRBV18 | NA | CASSPDSSMNTQYF | TGTGCCAGCTCACCAGACTCTAGCATGAATACGCAGTATTTT
TRBJ1-5 | many | TRBV28 | TRBD1 | CASTTRDRVWPQHF | TGTGCCAGCACGACCCGGGACAGGGTCTGGCCCCAGCATTTT
TRBJ2-3 | NA | TRBV5-1 | TRBD2 | CASSWLAGGSTDTQYF | TGCGCCAGCAGCTGGCTAGCGGGGGGTTCAACAGATACGCAGTATTTT
TRBJ1-1 | many | TRBV6-5 | TRBD1 | CASSYARLLQGITEAFF | TGTGCCAGCAGTTACGCAAGACTGTTACAGGGGATCACTGAAGCTTTCTTT
TRBJ1-2 | many | TRBV5-4 | TRBD1 | CASSLEGAGGYTF | TGTGCCAGCAGCTTGGAGGGGGCAGGGGGCTACACCTTC
TRBJ2-1 | few | TRBV6-5 | TRBD2 | CASSYSFRLAGDHEQFF | TGTGCCAGCAGTTACTCTTTCCGACTAGCGGGAGACCATGAGCAGTTCTTC
TRBJ1-5 | many | TRBV7-8 | TRBD1 | CASSPETGRNQPQHF | TGTGCCAGCAGCCCTGAGACAGGGCGCAATCAGCCCCAGCATTTT
TRBJ1-1 | NA | TRBV2 | TRBD1 | CASSGQGGPEAFF | TGTGCCAGCAGCGGACAGGGAGGACCTGAAGCTTTCTTT
TRBJ1-4 | many | TRBV6-1 | NA | CASSDTRGAGDEKLFF | TGTGCCAGCAGCGATACGAGGGGGGCTGGGGATGAAAAACTGTTTTTT
TRBJ2-1 | NA | TRBV12-3/TRBV12-4 | NA | CASSLPPSEQFF | TGTGCCAGCAGTTTACCCCCAAGTGAGCAGTTCTTC
TRBJ1-1 | many | TRBV7-3 | NA | CASSLTFSDEAFF | TGTGCCAGCAGCTTAACGTTTTCGGATGAAGCTTTCTTT
TRBJ1-1 | many | TRBV7-2 | TRBD1 | CASLDRVSTEAFF | TGTGCCAGTCTCGACAGGGTAAGCACTGAAGCTTTCTTT
TRBJ2-3 | NA | TRBV6-6 | TRBD2 | CASRGGVTDTQYF | TGTGCCAGCAGGGGGGGGGTGACAGATACGCAGTATTTT
TRBJ2-7 | many | TRBV9 | TRBD2 | CASSVDGRTQAEQYF | TGTGCCAGCAGCGTAGACGGGAGGACTCAGGCCGAGCAGTACTTC
TRBJ2-2 | many | TRBV30 | NA | CAWSVDGANTGELFF | TGTGCCTGGAGTGTAGACGGTGCGAACACCGGGGAGCTGTTTTTT
TRBJ2-7 | few | TRBV4-1 | TRBD2 | CASSQEPGGAYEQYF | TGCGCCAGCAGCCAAGAACCCGGGGGGGCTTACGAGCAGTACTTC
TRBJ2-3 | few | TRBV29-1 | TRBD1 | CSVFRGQGSQYF | TGCAGCGTTTTCCGCGGACAGGGCTCGCAGTATTTT
TRBJ2-1 | many | TRBV19 | NA | CASSIVSVSYNEQFF | TGTGCCAGTAGTATAGTTAGTGTCAGCTACAATGAGCAGTTCTTC
TRBJ1-3 | many | TRBV11-1 | NA | CASSYQPLSGNTIYF | TGTGCCAGCAGTTATCAGCCACTCTCTGGAAACACCATATATTTT
TRBJ1-6 | many | TRBV6-1 | NA | CASRWEEGNSPLHF | TGTGCCAGCAGATGGGAGGAGGGGAATTCACCCCTCCACTTT
TRBJ2-7 | NA | TRBV20-1 | NA | CSARLNSYEQYF | TGCAGTGCTAGACTAAACTCCTACGAGCAGTACTTC
TRBJ1-5 | many | TRBV12-3/TRBV12-4 | NA | CASSSRQANQPQHF | TGTGCCAGCAGTTCTAGACAGGCTAATCAGCCCCAGCATTTT
TRBJ2-2 | few | TRBV5-5 | NA | CASSLAAREIGELFF | TGTGCCAGCAGCTTGGCCGCGAGGGAAATCGGGGAGCTGTTTTTT
TRBJ2-5 | many | TRBV4-1 | TRBD1 | CASSQPTGVQETQYF | TGCGCCAGCAGCCAACCGACAGGGGTCCAAGAGACCCAGTACTTC
TRBJ2-5 | NA | TRBV9 | TRBD2 | CASSVGTSGEWTQYF | TGTGCCAGCAGCGTAGGTACTAGCGGGGAATGGACCCAGTACTTC
TRBJ2-3 | few | TRBV28 | NA | CASSPPDPYTDTQYF | TGTGCCAGCAGTCCCCCGGACCCTTACACAGATACGCAGTATTTT
TRBJ2-2 | many | TRBV12-3/TRBV12-4 | NA | CASQRRRSPNTGELFF | TGTGCCAGCCAGAGACGAAGATCACCGAACACCGGGGAGCTGTTTTTT
TRBJ2-2 | many | TRBV7-3 | TRBD1 | CASSCLTELRGQGITGELFF | TGTGCCAGCAGCTGCCTTACCGAATTACGGGGACAGGGGATCACCGGGGAGCTGTTTTTT
TRBJ1-4 | many | TRBV5-1 | NA | CASSRQLSTNEKLFF | TGCGCCAGCAGTCGCCAGCTGTCGACTAATGAAAAACTGTTTTTT
TRBJ2-2 | few | TRBV3-1 | TRBD2 | CASSPTERGRGELFF | TGTGCCAGCAGCCCTACGGAGCGGGGCCGCGGGGAGCTGTTTTTT
TRBJ1-2 | many | TRBV28 | NA | CASSEQGRGYTF | TGTGCCAGCAGCGAACAGGGTCGTGGCTACACCTTC
TRBJ2-1 | many | TRBV7-2 | NA | CASSLSRYNEQFF | TGTGCCAGCAGCTTAAGTAGATACAATGAGCAGTTCTTC
TRBJ1-4 | NA | TRBV6-2/TRBV6-3 | TRBD1 | CASSYWTGGSTNEKLFF | TGTGCCAGCAGTTACTGGACAGGGGGCTCTACTAATGAAAAACTGTTTTTT
TRBJ1-2 | NA | TRBV12-3/TRBV12-4 | NA | CASSLGGPLYGYTF | TGTGCCAGCAGTTTAGGAGGGCCCTTGTATGGCTACACCTTC
TRBJ2-7 | NA | TRBV11-1 | TRBD1 | CASSRPRDRVGEQYF | TGTGCCAGCAGCCGCCCCCGGGACAGGGTCGGCGAGCAGTACTTC
TRBJ2-2 | NA | TRBV29-1 | TRBD2 | CSVESGAGELFF | TGCAGCGTGGAGAGCGGGGCCGGGGAGCTGTTTTTT
TRBJ2-4 | NA | TRBV28 | NA | CASSRQTLAKNIQYF | TGTGCCAGCAGTCGACAGACTCTAGCCAAAAACATTCAGTACTTC
TRBJ2-5 | many | TRBV12-3/TRBV12-4 | TRBD2 | CASSPDPGGTQYF | TGTGCCAGCAGTCCGGACCCGGGAGGGACCCAGTACTTC
TRBJ2-3 | many | TRBV7-2 | TRBD2 | CASFKSGLLFDTQYF | TGTGCCAGCTTTAAGTCGGGACTATTATTTGATACGCAGTATTTT
TRBJ2-7 | NA | TRBV5-4 | NA | CASSLHPTYEQYF | TGTGCCAGCAGCTTGCACCCAACCTACGAGCAGTACTTC
TRBJ2-2 | few | TRBV5-1 | NA | CASSFRDSGTGELFF | TGCGCCAGCAGCTTCCGGGACAGCGGGACCGGGGAGCTGTTTTTT
TRBJ2-5 | many | TRBV2 | NA | CASGLSHGQETQYF | TGTGCCAGCGGCCTAAGTCACGGTCAAGAGACCCAGTACTTC
TRBJ1-2 | many | TRBV20-1 | NA | CSATDGYGYTF | TGCAGTGCCACCGACGGCTATGGCTACACCTTC
TRBJ2-2 | NA | TRBV3-1 | NA | CASSLMSNTGELFF | TGTGCCAGCAGCCTGATGTCGAACACCGGGGAGCTGTTTTTT
TRBJ1-2 | few | TRBV29-1 | NA | CSVEHGAYGYTF | TGCAGCGTCGAACATGGGGCCTATGGCTACACCTTC
TRBJ2-7 | many | TRBV10-3 | NA | CAISGFGLGAPEQYF | TGTGCCATCAGTGGGTTTGGTCTGGGGGCCCCCGAGCAGTACTTC
TRBJ1-4 | few | TRBV11-2 | TRBD1 | CASSPGAGGGEKLFF | TGTGCCAGCAGCCCCGGGGCAGGGGGCGGTGAAAAACTGTTTTTT
TRBJ2-1 | few | TRBV5-6 | TRBD2 | CASSLRLAGTKEQFF | TGTGCCAGCAGCTTGAGACTAGCGGGAACCAAGGAGCAGTTCTTC
TRBJ2-3 | NA | TRBV15 | TRBD1 | CATSRDVPGQGMRGIDTQYF | TGTGCCACCAGCAGAGACGTCCCGGGACAGGGAATGAGAGGGATAGATACGCAGTATTTT
TRBJ2-2 | few | TRBV14 | NA | CASSQANSITGELFF | TGTGCCAGCAGCCAAGCCAACAGCATCACCGGGGAGCTGTTTTTT
TRBJ1-1 | many | TRBV12-5 | NA | CASLLNTEAFF | TGTGCTAGTCTCCTGAACACTGAAGCTTTCTTT
TRBJ1-2 | many | TRBV9 | TRBD1 | CASSVGTGGNYGYTF | TGTGCCAGCAGCGTGGGGACAGGGGGAAACTATGGCTACACCTTC